This T cell receptor (beta chain) was sequenced in a study of identical twins. Study results and limitations: Alpha sequences that were out-of-frame and twin-shared showed an excess of low generation probability.

In germline, CDR1 is WSHSY, CDR2 SAAADI. The CDR3 extends over 15 amino acids. With V trimmed by 5 bases and J by 3 bases, 5 bases remained unmatched. This clonotype has a count of ten or more. Its antigen remains unidentified. TCRdb called the 5' RACE reads again in MiXCR, with one record for every CDR3 protein. Of more than 600,000 distinct CDR3 sequences in the sample, roughly 18% were seen once. The sample was also reused in another study, on T cells expressing NK-cell markers. That investigation notes: Repertoires of TCR beta were obtained from T cells sorted as CD3+CD56+NKG2C+, CD3+CD56+NKG2C- and CD3+CD56-NKG2C+. Several of the donors also had these clonotypes leading their CD3+CD56-NKG2C+ fraction. Whether expanded NKG2C+ T cell clones were HCMV-specific remained unclear.

The V call is TRBV10-2, the J call TRBJ2-1; 9 nucleotides match TRBD2. Sequenced input: PBMCs. This sequence originates from a woman younger than 35 in good health. Written as DNA, the CDR3 is TGCGCCAGCAGTTCCGGGACTAGCAACTACAATGAGCAGTTCTTC. Residues: CASSSGTSNYNEQFF.